The 8 T cell receptor beta chains below come from one sample, sequenced in a study of cytomegalovirus exposure and HLA in healthy donors. Clones were read by immunoSEQ multiplex PCR, and TCRdb kept only the in-frame ones, dropping some. The repertoire holds under 200,000 clones, 75% to 95% seen once, with roughly 3% in the top ten. Sequencing input: PBMCs. The receptors originated from a woman aged 18-29 years in good health and CMV-seropositive.

This clone was seen once. This sequence joins TRBV11-2 and TRBJ2-1; 8 bases map to TRBD2. CDR3 length: 18 residues. Trimming took 2 bases from V and 0 from J; bases not matched to a gene: 9. Germline V gene lookup returns CDR1 SGHAT and CDR2 FQNNGV. The CDR3 coding sequence is TGTGCCAGCAGCTTACCGCTCTCCGGGACTAGCTCCTACAATGAGCAGTTCTTC. This codes for CASSLPLSGTSSYNEQFF.

The chain is built from TRBV9 and TRBJ1-2; a possible D gene is TRBD1 (6 bases). CDR3 length: 14 residues. Germline CDR1 and CDR2: SGDLS and YYNGEE. Trimming removed 1 base at V and 4 bases at J, with 11 bases between. CDR3 in DNA: TGTGCCAGCAGCGTAATAGGGGGGGCCTATGGCTACACCTTC. This sequence encodes CASSVIGGAYGYTF.

The chain employs TRBV7-6 and TRBJ2-2; no clear D. Germline assignment: CDR1 SGHVS and CDR2 FNYEAQ. This CDR3 spans 12 amino acids. V dropped 5 bases and J dropped 4 bases, with 5 bases sitting between them. The CDR3 DNA reads as TGTGCCAGCAGCGTTCGCACCGGGGAGCTGTTTTTT. Protein sequence: CASSVRTGELFF.

This clone came up once. V and J are TRBV15 and TRBJ2-2; the D is unclear. Trimming removed 8 bases from V and 6 bases from J, with 10 bases in between. The germline gives CDR1 LNHNV, CDR2 YYDKDF (reference sequence). CDR3 length: 12 amino acids. CDR3 coding DNA: TGTGCCACCCTCAGTGATCCCGGGGAGCTGTTTTTT. Its protein product is CATLSDPGELFF.

The CDR3 DNA reads as TGTGCCAGCAGCTTGGCCGCTGGGACAGGGGTTGGATACGAGCAGTACTTC. Translating it yields CASSLAAGTGVGYEQYF. The chain uses TRBV5-4 and TRBJ2-7, with TRBD1 matching over 10 bases. There are 17 residues in the CDR3. The germline V gene has CDR1 SGHNT and CDR2 YYREEE (reference sequence). J gave up 4 bases and V 0 bases, and 10 bases lay outside the gene matches.

The rearrangement joins TRBV28 to TRBJ2-5, with D possibly being TRBD1 (6 bases). The CDR3 totals 12 residues. Trimming shortened V by 9 bases and J by 2 bases, and 10 bases separated the two germline ends. Germline CDR1 and CDR2: MDHEN and SYDVKM. The CDR3 spells CASRTAQETQYF. As DNA, the CDR3 is TGTGCCAGTAGGACAGCACAAGAGACCCAGTACTTC.

The rearrangement links TRBV7-8 to TRBJ2-3; TRBD2 aligns across 9 bases. CDR3 length: 17 amino acids. Trimming at V came to 5 bases and at J to 5 bases, leaving 14 bases not matched to a gene. Germline V lookup: CDR1 SGHVS, CDR2 FQNEAQ. The CDR3 reads CASSPRGSGSVGDTQYF. CDR3 in DNA: TGTGCCAGCAGCCCCCGGGGTAGCGGGAGCGTAGGAGATACGCAGTATTTT.

This clone was picked up one time. The rearrangement uses TRBV4-1 and TRBJ2-7; TRBD2 agrees at 10 bases. CDR3 length equals 15 residues. Trimming cost V 1 base and J 2 bases; bases outside gene matches: 2. Germline lookup yields CDR1 MGHRA and CDR2 YSYEKL. The CDR3 spells CASSQVAGGAYEQYF. The CDR3 DNA reads as TGCGCCAGCAGCCAAGTAGCGGGAGGAGCCTACGAGCAGTACTTC.